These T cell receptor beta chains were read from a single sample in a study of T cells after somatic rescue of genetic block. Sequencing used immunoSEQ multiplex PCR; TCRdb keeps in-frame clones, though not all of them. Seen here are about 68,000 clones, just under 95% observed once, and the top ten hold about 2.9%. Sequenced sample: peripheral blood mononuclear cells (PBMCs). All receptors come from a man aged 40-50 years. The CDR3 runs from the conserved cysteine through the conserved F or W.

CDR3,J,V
CASSYGGPRYTEAFF,TRBJ1-1,TRBV6-5
CATASRGVRNEQFF,TRBJ2-1,TRBV6-5
CAISEQGSGYTF,TRBJ1-2,TRBV10-3
CASSLDSGSYNEQFF,TRBJ2-1,TRBV5-1
CASSQGTGRTNTGELFF,TRBJ2-2,TRBV4-1
CASSPSVAGDYNEQFF,TRBJ2-1,TRBV6-4
CASSQWTGDEQYF,TRBJ2-7,TRBV4-1
CASSSSRVWTEAFF,TRBJ1-1,TRBV5-5
CASSPRRTDTQYF,TRBJ2-3,TRBV7-8
CASSLGTTRINEQFF,TRBJ2-1,TRBV11-3
CASRKTGGSYNEQFF,TRBJ2-1,TRBV7-8
CASSFEQPITDTQYF,TRBJ2-3,TRBV5-1
CASSTGQGANTEAFF,TRBJ1-1,TRBV18
CASSRGTLTDTQYF,TRBJ2-3,TRBV6-5
CASSLFPTGEQYF,TRBJ2-7,TRBV7-3
CASSLWVGLAGGSQYF,TRBJ2-5,TRBV5-1
CSVVFWTGLYEQYF,TRBJ2-7,TRBV29-1
CASSSRGGAGDTQYF,TRBJ2-3,TRBV27